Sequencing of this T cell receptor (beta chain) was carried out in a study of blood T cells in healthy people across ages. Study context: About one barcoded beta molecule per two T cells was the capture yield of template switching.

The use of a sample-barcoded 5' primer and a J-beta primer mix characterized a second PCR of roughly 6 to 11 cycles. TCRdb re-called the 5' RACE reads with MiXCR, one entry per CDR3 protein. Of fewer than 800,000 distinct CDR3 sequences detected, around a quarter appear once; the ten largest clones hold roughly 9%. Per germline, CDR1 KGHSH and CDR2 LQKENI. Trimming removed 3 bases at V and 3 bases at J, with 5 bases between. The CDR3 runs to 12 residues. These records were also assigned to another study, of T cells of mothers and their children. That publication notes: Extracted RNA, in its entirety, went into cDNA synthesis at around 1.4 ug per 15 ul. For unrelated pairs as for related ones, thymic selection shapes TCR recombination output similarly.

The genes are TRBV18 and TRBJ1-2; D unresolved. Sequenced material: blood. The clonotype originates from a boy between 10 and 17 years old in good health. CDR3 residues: CASSPVDYGYTF. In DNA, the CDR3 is TGTGCCAGCTCACCGGTGGACTATGGCTACACCTTC.